One sample yielded the 8 T cell receptor beta chains listed below, sequenced in a study of cytomegalovirus exposure and HLA in healthy donors. PCR was performed using 60 Vbeta and 13 Jbeta primers. Assay: immunoSEQ multiplex PCR; the TCRdb copy retains only in-frame clones and omits some. Of around 91,000 clones in the sample, around nine tenths were seen once. Sequencing was done on a sample of PBMCs. These receptors came from a man in his thirties or forties in good health and CMV-seropositive.

The rearrangement joins TRBV28 to TRBJ1-5, with TRBD1 as a possible D gene (6 bases). The germline V gene encodes CDR1 MDHEN and CDR2 SYDVKM. Deletions cut 3 bases from V and 4 bases from J, with 13 bases between. The length of the CDR3 is 15 residues. In nucleotides, the CDR3 is TGTGCCAGCAGTTTTGAAGGGGGTCAGAATCAGCCCCAGCATTTT. Its protein product is CASSFEGGQNQPQHF.

The chain joins TRBV10-1 to TRBJ2-3, with D uncertain. V shed 4 bases and J shed 0 bases, with 8 bases lying between them. This CDR3 comprises 14 residues. CDR1 is WNHNN and CDR2 is SYGVQD in the germline V gene (reference sequence). The CDR3 reads CASSGPTSTDTQYF. CDR3 in DNA: TGCGCCAGCAGTGGCCCTACGAGCACAGATACGCAGTATTTT.

The chain recombines TRBV5-1 with TRBJ2-2; D is ambiguous. The germline gives CDR1 SGHRS, CDR2 YFSETQ. The CDR3 spans 13 residues. Trimming cost V 4 bases and J 4 bases, with 8 bases left between them. The CDR3 region is CASSAAGTGELFF. As DNA, the CDR3 is TGCGCCAGCAGCGCCGCCGGCACCGGGGAGCTGTTTTTT.

V gene TRBV19 combines with J gene TRBJ2-7; maybe TRBD1 (5 bases). Trimming stripped 3 bases from V and 5 bases from J, with 8 bases between. CDR1 and CDR2 (germline): LNHDA, SQIVND (reference sequence). The CDR3 has 12 residues. CDR3: CASSMQTDEQYF. The CDR3 bases are TGTGCCAGTAGTATGCAGACAGACGAGCAGTACTTC.

This rearrangement joins TRBV27 to TRBJ1-2, with D maybe TRBD1 (6 bases). Germline V gives CDR1 MNHEY, CDR2 SMNVEV (reference sequence). V gave up 8 bases and J gave up 5 bases, with 18 bases separating them. The CDR3 runs to 14 residues. The CDR3 DNA sequence: TGTGCCAGCGGATTCACAGGGCCCCTTTATGGCTACACCTTC. Amino acid sequence: CASGFTGPLYGYTF.

The chain has TRBV27 and TRBJ1-2, with TRBD1 matching over 7 bases. Germline CDR1 and CDR2: MNHEY and SMNVEV (reference sequence). This CDR3 contains 14 residues. After removal of 4 bases from V and 3 bases from J, the junction contained 5 bases not matched to a gene. DNA of the CDR3: TGTGCCAGCAGTTCTGAAGGACAGGACTATGGCTACACCTTC. Encoded protein: CASSSEGQDYGYTF.

This rearrangement joins TRBV5-8 to TRBJ2-2; TRBD2 agrees at 10 bases. CDR3 size: 18 residues. Germline V gives CDR1 SGHTS, CDR2 YDEGEE. V gave up 4 bases and J gave up 1 base; unmatched junction bases: 10. CDR3 in DNA: TGTGCCAGCAGCCTGACGTTTGGGACTAGCGTGAACACCGGGGAGCTGTTTTTT. Translating it yields CASSLTFGTSVNTGELFF.

The CDR3 sequence is CASSLGGLAGTDTQYF. The CDR3 bases are TGTGCCAGCAGCTTGGGCGGACTAGCGGGGACAGATACGCAGTATTTT. The genes are TRBV5-4 and TRBJ2-3; TRBD2 aligns across 12 bases. Per germline, CDR1 SGHNT and CDR2 YYREEE (reference sequence). Unmatched junction bases numbered 2, after V lost 0 bases and J lost 3 bases. This CDR3 region has 16 residues. Supplemented by reference TRBV5-4 and TRBJ2-3, the full variable domain reads ETGVTQSPTHLIKTRGQQVTLRCSSQSGHNTVSWYQQALGQGPQFIFQYYREEENGRGNFPPRFSGLQFPNYSSELNVNALELDDSALYLCASSLGGLAGTDTQYFGPGTRLTVL.